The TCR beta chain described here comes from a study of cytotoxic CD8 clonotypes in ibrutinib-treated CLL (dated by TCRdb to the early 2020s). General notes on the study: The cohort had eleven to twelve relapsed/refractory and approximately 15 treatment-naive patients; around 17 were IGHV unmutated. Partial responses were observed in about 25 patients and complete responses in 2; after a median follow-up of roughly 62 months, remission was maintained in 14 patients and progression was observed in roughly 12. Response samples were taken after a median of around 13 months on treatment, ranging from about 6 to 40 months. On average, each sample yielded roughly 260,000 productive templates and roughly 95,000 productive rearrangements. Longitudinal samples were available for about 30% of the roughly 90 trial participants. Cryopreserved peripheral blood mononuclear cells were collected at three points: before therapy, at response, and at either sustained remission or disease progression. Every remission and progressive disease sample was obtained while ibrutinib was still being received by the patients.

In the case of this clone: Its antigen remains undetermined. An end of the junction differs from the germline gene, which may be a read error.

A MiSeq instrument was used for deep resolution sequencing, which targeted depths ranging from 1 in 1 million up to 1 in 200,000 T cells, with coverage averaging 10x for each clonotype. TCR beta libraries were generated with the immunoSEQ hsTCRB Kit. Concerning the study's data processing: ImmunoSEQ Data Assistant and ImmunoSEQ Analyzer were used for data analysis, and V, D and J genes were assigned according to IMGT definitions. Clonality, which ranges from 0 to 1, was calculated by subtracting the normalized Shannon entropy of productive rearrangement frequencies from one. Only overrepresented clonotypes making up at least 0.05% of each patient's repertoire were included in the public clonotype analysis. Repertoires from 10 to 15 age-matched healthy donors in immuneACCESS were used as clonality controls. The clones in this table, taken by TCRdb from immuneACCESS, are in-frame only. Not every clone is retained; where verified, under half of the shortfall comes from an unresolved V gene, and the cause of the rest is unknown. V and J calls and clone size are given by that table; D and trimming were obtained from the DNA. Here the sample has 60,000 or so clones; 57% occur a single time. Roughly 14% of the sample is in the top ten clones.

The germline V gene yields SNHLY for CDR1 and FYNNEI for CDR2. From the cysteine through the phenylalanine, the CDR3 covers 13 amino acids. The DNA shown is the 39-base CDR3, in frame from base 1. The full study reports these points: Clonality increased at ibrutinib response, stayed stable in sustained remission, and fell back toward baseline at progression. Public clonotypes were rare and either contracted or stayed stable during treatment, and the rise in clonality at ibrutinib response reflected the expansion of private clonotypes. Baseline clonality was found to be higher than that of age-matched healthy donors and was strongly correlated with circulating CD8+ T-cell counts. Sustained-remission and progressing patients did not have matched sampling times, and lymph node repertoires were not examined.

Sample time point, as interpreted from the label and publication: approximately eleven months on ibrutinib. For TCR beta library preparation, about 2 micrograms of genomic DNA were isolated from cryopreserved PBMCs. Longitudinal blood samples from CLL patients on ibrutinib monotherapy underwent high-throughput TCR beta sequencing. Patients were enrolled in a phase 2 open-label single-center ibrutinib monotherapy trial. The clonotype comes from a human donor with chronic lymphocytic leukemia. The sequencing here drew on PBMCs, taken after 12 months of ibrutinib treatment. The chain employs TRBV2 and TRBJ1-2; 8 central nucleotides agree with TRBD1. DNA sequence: TGTGCCAGCAACCCTAGAGGGACAGGATACATGTACTTC. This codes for CASNPRGTGYMYF.